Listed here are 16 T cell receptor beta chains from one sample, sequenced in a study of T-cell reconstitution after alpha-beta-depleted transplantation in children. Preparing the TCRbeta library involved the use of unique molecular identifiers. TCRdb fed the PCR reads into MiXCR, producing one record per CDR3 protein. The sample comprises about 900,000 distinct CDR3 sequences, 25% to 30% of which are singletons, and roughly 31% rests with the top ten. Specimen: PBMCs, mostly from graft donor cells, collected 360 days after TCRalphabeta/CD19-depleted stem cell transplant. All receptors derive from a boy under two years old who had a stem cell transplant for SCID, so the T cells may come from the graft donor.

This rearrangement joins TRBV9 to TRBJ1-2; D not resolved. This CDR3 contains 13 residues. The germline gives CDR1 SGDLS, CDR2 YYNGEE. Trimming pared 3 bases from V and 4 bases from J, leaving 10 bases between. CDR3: CASSAQRFYGYTF. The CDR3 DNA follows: TGTGCCAGCAGCGCCCAGAGATTCTATGGCTACACCTTC. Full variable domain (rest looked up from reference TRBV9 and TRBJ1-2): DSGVTQTPKHLITATGQRVTLRCSPRSGDLSVYWYQQSLDQGLQFLIQYYNGEERAKGNILERFSAQQFPDLHSELNLSSLELGDSALYFCASSAQRFYGYTFGSGTRLTVV.

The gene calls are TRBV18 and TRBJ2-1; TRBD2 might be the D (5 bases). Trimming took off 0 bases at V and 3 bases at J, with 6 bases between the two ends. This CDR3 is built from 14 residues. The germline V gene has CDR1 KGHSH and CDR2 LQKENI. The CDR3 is CASSPPRDYNEQFF. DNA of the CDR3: TGTGCCAGCTCACCACCCCGGGACTACAATGAGCAGTTCTTC.

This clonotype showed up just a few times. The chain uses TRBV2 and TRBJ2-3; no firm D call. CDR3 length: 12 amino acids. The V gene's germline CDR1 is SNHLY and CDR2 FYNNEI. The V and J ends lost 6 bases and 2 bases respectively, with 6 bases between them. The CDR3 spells CASRGITDTQYF. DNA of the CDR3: TGTGCCAGCAGGGGTATCACAGATACGCAGTATTTT.

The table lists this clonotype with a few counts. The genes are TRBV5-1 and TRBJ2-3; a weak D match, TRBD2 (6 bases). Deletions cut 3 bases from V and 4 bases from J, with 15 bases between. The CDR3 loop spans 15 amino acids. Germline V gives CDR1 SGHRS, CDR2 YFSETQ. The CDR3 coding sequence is TGCGCCAGCAGCTGGGGGACTCCCGAGGCAGATACGCAGTATTTT. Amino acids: CASSWGTPEADTQYF.

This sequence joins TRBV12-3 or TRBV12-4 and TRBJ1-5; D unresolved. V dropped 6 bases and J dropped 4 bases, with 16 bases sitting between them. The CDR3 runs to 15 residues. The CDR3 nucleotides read TGTGCCAGCAGCCGCTATTCTTGGGGTAATCAGCCCCAGCATTTT. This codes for CASSRYSWGNQPQHF.

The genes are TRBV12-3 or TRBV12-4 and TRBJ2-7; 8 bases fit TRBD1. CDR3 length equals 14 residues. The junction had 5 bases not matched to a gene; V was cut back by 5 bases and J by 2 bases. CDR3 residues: CASSMTGAPYEQYF. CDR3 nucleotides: TGTGCCAGCAGTATGACAGGGGCCCCCTACGAGCAGTACTTC.

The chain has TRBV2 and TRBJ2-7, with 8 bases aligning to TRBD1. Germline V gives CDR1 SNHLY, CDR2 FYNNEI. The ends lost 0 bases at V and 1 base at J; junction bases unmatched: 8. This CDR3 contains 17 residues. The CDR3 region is CASSEAAWTGRSYEQYF. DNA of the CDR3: TGTGCCAGCAGTGAAGCCGCGTGGACAGGGCGATCCTACGAGCAGTACTTC.

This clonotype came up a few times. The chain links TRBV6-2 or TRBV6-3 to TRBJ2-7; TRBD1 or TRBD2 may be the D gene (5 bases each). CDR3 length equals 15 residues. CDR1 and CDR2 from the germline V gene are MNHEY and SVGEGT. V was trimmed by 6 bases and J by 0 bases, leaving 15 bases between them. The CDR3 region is CASSPLGGHSYEQYF. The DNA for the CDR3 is TGTGCCAGCAGCCCCCTTGGGGGTCACTCCTACGAGCAGTACTTC.

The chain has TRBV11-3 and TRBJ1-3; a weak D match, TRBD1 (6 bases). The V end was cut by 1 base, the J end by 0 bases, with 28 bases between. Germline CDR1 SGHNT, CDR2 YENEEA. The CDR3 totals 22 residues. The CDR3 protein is CASSLGLPGHFPPFGSGNTIYF. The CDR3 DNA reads TGTGCCAGCAGCTTAGGCCTCCCGGGACACTTTCCCCCTTTCGGCTCTGGAAACACCATATATTTT.

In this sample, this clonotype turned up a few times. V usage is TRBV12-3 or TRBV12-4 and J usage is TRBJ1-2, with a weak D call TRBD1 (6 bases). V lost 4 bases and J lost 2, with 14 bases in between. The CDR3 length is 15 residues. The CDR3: CASSSGTPENYGYTF. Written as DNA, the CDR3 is TGTGCCAGCAGTTCCGGGACACCTGAGAACTATGGCTACACCTTC.

CDR3 sequence reads: CASIHLGYNEQFF. CDR3 nucleotides: TGTGCCAGCATTCACCTTGGGTACAATGAGCAGTTCTTC. V gene TRBV12-3 or TRBV12-4 combines with J gene TRBJ2-1, with D hard to call. Trimming left V 7 bases short and J 4 bases short, with 11 bases between. The CDR3 has 13 residues.

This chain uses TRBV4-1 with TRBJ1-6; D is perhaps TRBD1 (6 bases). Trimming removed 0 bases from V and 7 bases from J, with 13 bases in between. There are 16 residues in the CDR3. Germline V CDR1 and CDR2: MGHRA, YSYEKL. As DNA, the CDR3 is TGCGCCAGCAGCCAAGATCCCGGACAGAGAAATTCACCCCTCCACTTT. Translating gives CASSQDPGQRNSPLHF.

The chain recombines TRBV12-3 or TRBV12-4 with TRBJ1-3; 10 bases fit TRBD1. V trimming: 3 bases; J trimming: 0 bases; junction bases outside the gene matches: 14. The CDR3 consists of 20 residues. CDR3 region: CASSFRPGQGSLSSGNTIYF. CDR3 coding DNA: TGTGCCAGCAGTTTTCGACCGGGACAGGGGTCCCTTAGCTCTGGAAACACCATATATTTT.

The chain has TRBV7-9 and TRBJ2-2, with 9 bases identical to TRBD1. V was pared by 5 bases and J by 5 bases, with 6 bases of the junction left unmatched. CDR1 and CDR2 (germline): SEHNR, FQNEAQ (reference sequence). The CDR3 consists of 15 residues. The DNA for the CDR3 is TGTGCCAGCAGCCTACAGGGGGCATGGACCGGGGAGCTGTTTTTT. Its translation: CASSLQGAWTGELFF.

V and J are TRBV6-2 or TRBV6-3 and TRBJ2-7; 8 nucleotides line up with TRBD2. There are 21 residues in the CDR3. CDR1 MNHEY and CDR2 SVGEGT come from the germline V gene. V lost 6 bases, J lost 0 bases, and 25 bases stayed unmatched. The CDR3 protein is CASRANPFRPSKRGLSYEQYF. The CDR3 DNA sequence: TGTGCCAGCAGGGCTAATCCGTTCAGGCCCTCCAAGCGGGGGCTCTCCTACGAGCAGTACTTC.

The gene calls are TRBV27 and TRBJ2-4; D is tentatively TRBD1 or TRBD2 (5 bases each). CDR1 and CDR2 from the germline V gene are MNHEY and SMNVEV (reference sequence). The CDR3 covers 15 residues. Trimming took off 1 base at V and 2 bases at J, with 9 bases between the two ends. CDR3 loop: CASSLLGVSKNIQYF. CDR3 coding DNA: TGTGCCAGCAGTTTATTGGGGGTGTCCAAAAACATTCAGTACTTC.